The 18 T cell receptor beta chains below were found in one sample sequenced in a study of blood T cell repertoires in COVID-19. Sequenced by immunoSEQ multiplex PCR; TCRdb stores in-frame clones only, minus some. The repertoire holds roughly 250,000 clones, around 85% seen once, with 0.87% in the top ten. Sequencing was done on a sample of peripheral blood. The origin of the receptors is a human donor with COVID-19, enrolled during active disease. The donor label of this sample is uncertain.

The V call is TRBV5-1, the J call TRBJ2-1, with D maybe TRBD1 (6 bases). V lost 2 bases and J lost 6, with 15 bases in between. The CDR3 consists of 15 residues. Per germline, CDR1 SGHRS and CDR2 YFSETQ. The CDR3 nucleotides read TGCGCCAGCAGCTTAGGGACAAACTCCCGCAATGAGCAGTTCTTC. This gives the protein CASSLGTNSRNEQFF.

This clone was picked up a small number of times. The CDR3: CSVSGGLTNYGYTF. Here the CDR3 DNA reads TGCAGCGTCTCAGGGGGACTGACTAACTATGGCTACACCTTC. This chain uses TRBV29-1 with TRBJ1-2, with 7 nucleotides matching TRBD1. After removal of 6 bases from V and 0 bases from J, the junction contained 7 bases not matched to a gene. The CDR3 contains 14 residues. Germline V gene lookup returns CDR1 SQVTM and CDR2 ANQGSEA.

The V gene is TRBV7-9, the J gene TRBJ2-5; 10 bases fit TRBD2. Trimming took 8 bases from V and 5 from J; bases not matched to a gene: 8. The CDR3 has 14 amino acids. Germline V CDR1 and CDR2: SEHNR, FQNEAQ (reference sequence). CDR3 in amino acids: CASVASGRGETQYF. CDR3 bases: TGTGCCAGCGTTGCTAGCGGGAGAGGTGAGACCCAGTACTTC.

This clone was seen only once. The CDR3: CSAGQGARDTQYF. Here the CDR3 DNA reads TGCAGCGCCGGACAGGGGGCAAGAGATACGCAGTATTTT. The chain recombines TRBV29-1 with TRBJ2-3; 11 positions agree with TRBD1. The CDR3 length is 13 residues. Germline V lookup: CDR1 SQVTM, CDR2 ANQGSEA. V lost 7 bases, J lost 5 bases, and 5 bases stayed unmatched.

This CDR3 is CASRETGRNQPQHF. CDR3 bases: TGTGCCAGCAGGGAGACAGGGAGAAATCAGCCCCAGCATTTT. This chain links TRBV6-5 with TRBJ1-5; the match to TRBD1 covers 7 bases. The V gene end was trimmed by 6 bases and the J gene end by 4 bases; junction bases not matched to a gene: 6. The CDR3 is made up of 14 amino acids. Germline CDR1 and CDR2: MNHEY and SVGAGI.

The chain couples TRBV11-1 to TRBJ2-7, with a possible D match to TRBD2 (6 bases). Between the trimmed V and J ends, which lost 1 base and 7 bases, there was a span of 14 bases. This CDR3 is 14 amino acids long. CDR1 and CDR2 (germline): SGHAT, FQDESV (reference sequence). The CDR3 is CASSLEGGFDEQYF. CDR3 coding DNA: TGTGCCAGCAGCTTAGAAGGAGGGTTTGATGAGCAGTACTTC.

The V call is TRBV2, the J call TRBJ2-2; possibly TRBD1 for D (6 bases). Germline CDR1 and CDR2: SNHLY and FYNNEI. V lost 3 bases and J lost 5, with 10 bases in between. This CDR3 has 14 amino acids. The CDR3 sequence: CASSENRVTGELFF. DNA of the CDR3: TGTGCCAGCAGTGAGAACAGGGTTACCGGGGAGCTGTTTTTT.

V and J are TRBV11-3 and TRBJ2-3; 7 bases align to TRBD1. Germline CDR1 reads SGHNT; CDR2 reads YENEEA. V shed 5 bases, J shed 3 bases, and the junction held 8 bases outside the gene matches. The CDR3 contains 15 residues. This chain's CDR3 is CASSQGGLRTDTQYF. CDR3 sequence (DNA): TGTGCCAGCAGCCAAGGGGGCCTAAGGACAGATACGCAGTATTTT.

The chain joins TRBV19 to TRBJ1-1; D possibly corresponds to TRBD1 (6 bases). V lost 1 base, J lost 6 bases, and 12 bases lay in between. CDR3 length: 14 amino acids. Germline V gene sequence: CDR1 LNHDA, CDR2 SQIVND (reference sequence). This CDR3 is CASSIVPGGAEAFF. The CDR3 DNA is TGTGCCAGTAGTATAGTTCCGGGGGGCGCTGAAGCTTTCTTT.

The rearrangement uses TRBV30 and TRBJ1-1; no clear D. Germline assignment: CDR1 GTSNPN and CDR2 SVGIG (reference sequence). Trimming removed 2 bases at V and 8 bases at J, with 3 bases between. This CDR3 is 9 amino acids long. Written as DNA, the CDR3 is TGTGCCTGGAGTCCGGAAGCTTTCTTT. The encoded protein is CAWSPEAFF. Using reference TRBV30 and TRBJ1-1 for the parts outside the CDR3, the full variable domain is SQTIHQWPATLVQPVGSPLSLECTVEGTSNPNLYWYRQAAGRGLQLLFYSVGIGQISSEVPQNLSASRPQDRQFILSSKKLLLSDSGFYLCAWSPEAFFGQGTRLTVV.

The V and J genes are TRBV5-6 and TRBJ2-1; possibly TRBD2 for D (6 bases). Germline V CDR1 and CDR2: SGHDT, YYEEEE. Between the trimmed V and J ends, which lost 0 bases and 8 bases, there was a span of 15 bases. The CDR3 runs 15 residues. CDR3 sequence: CASSLGTFSGDEQFF. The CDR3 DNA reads TGTGCCAGCAGCTTGGGGACTTTTTCGGGGGATGAGCAGTTCTTC.

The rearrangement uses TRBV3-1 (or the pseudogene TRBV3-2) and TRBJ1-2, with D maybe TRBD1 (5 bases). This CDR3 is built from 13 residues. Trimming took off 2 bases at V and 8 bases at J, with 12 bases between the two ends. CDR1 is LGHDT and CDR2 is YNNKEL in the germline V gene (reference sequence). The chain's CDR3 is CASSQLGAGGYTF. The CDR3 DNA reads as TGTGCCAGCAGCCAACTTGGGGCTGGGGGCTACACCTTC.

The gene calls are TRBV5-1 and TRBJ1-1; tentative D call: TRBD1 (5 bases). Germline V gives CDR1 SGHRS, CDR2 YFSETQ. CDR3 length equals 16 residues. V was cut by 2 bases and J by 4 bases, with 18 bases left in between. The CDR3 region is CASSFAGGTFGTEAFF. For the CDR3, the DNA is TGCGCCAGCAGCTTCGCTGGAGGGACCTTTGGCACTGAAGCTTTCTTT.

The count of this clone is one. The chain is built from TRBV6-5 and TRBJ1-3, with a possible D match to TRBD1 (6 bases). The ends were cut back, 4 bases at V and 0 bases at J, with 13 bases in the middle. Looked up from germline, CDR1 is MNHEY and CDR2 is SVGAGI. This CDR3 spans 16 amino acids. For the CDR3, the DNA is TGTGCCAGCAGTTCTTCAGACAGGATCTCTGGAAACACCATATATTTT. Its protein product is CASSSSDRISGNTIYF.

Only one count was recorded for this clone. CDR3: CASSFGTGLVYGYTF. The CDR3 DNA follows: TGCGCCAGCAGCTTCGGGACAGGGCTTGTCTATGGCTACACCTTC. V gene TRBV5-1 combines with J gene TRBJ1-2, with TRBD1 identical over 9 bases. From germline, CDR1 is SGHRS and CDR2 YFSETQ. The CDR3 sequence is 15 residues long. Trimming removed 2 bases from V and 4 bases from J; junction bases left unmatched: 6.

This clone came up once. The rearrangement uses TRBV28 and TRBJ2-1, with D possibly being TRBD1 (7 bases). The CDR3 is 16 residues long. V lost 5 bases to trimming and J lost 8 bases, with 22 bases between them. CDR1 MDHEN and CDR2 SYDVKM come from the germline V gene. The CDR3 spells CASSTIRRGPPDEQFF. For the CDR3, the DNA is TGTGCCAGCAGTACAATTAGGAGGGGGCCGCCCGATGAGCAGTTCTTC.

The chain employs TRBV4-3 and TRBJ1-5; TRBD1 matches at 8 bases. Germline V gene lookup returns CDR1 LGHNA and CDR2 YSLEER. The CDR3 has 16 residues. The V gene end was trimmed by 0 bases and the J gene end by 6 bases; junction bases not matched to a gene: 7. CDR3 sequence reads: CASSQDWGQVPQPQHF. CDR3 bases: TGCGCCAGCAGCCAAGATTGGGGACAGGTACCTCAGCCCCAGCATTTT.

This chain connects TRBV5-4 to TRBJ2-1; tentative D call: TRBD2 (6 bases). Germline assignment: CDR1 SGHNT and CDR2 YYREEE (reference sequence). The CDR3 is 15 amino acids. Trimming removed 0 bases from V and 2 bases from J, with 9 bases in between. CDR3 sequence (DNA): TGTGCCAGCAGCTTGGGAGCGGGTACCTACAATGAGCAGTTCTTC. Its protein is CASSLGAGTYNEQFF. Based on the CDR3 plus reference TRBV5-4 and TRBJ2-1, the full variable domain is ETGVTQSPTHLIKTRGQQVTLRCSSQSGHNTVSWYQQALGQGPQFIFQYYREEENGRGNFPPRFSGLQFPNYSSELNVNALELDDSALYLCASSLGAGTYNEQFFGPGTRLTVL.